The 9 T cell receptor beta chains below were found in one sample sequenced in a study of shared clonotypes between healthy human individuals. Using immunoSEQ multiplex PCR, the repertoire was profiled, and TCRdb retains in-frame clones only, with some absent. Of 600,000 or so clones listed, 95% to 98% are singletons. CD45RO-negative, CCR7-positively selected cells formed the naive CD8 fraction, excluding terminally differentiated effector memory CD45RA+ cells. The sequencing sample was made of naive CD8+ T cells sorted from blood. These receptors originate from a man aged 25-45 years in good health.

This sequence joins TRBV2 and TRBJ1-1; D is uncertain. Trimming took off 3 bases at V and 0 bases at J, with 11 bases between the two ends. Germline V CDR1 and CDR2: SNHLY, FYNNEI. This CDR3 comprises 15 residues. CDR3 sequence reads: CASSDPADMNTEAFF. CDR3 DNA sequence: TGTGCCAGCAGTGACCCGGCAGATATGAACACTGAAGCTTTCTTT.

V is TRBV7-6 and J is TRBJ2-3; D is undetermined. CDR1 and CDR2 (germline): SGHVS, FNYEAQ. Trimming stripped 2 bases from V and 0 bases from J, with 9 bases between. This CDR3 is 15 amino acids long. CDR3 amino acids: CASSLLMGSTDTQYF. As DNA, the CDR3 is TGTGCCAGCAGCTTATTGATGGGGAGCACAGATACGCAGTATTTT.

V is TRBV14 and J is TRBJ1-1; unclear D gene. V dropped 0 bases and J dropped 7 bases, with 9 bases sitting between them. This CDR3 comprises 13 residues. In germline, CDR1 is SGHDN, CDR2 FVKESK. The DNA for the CDR3 is TGTGCCAGCAGCCAAGATCCTGGGCTTGAAGCTTTCTTT. The encoded protein is CASSQDPGLEAFF. The entire variable domain, with the rest obtained from reference TRBV14 and TRBJ1-1, is as follows: EAGVTQFPSHSVIEKGQTVTLRCDPISGHDNLYWYRRVMGKEIKFLLHFVKESKQDESGMPNNRFLAERTGGTYSTLKVQPAELEDSGVYFCASSQDPGLEAFFGQGTRLTVV.

The chain carries TRBV5-1 and TRBJ2-1, with 8 bases matching TRBD2. Germline CDR1 reads SGHRS; CDR2 reads YFSETQ. V dropped 0 bases and J dropped 9; count of bases not matched to a gene: 17. The CDR3 spans 18 residues. CDR3: CASSLAGREDPRFLEQFF. The CDR3 bases are TGCGCCAGCAGCTTGGCCGGGAGGGAAGACCCTCGGTTTCTTGAGCAGTTCTTC. Full variable domain (remainder filled in from reference TRBV5-1 and TRBJ2-1): KAGVTQTPRYLIKTRGQQVTLSCSPISGHRSVSWYQQTPGQGLQFLFEYFSETQRNKGNFPGRFSGRQFSNSRSEMNVSTLELGDSALYLCASSLAGREDPRFLEQFFGPGTRLTVL.

The rearrangement links TRBV14 to TRBJ2-5, with unresolved D. V lost 6 bases to trimming and J lost 4 bases, with 15 bases between them. Germline-derived CDR1 and CDR2 are SGHDN and FVKESK. CDR3 size: 14 residues. CDR3 sequence reads: CASRRTGVGETQYF. The CDR3, as DNA: TGTGCCAGCAGACGTACTGGGGTCGGAGAGACCCAGTACTTC.

The chain has TRBV4-2 and TRBJ2-5, with TRBD2 as a possible D gene (6 bases). The CDR3 totals 18 residues. The V end was cut by 1 base, the J end by 1 base, with 19 bases between. The germline V gene encodes CDR1 LGHNA and CDR2 YNFKEQ. CDR3 protein: CASSQVISGSGPQETQYF. CDR3 nucleotide sequence: TGTGCCAGCAGCCAAGTTATCTCCGGGAGTGGGCCCCAAGAGACCCAGTACTTC.

V gene TRBV2 combines with J gene TRBJ2-1; a weak D match, TRBD2 (6 bases). Trimming left V 4 bases short and J 15 bases short, with 16 bases between. The length of the CDR3 is 12 residues. Germline CDR1 reads SNHLY; CDR2 reads FYNNEI. The CDR3 bases are TGTGCCAGCAGTGGGGGCCGGGACTCTGCGTTCTTC. Translation gives CASSGGRDSAFF.

This clone was picked up one time. This rearrangement joins TRBV2 to TRBJ1-4; the match to TRBD1 covers 11 bases. After removal of 6 bases from V and 8 bases from J, the junction contained 5 bases not matched to a gene. Germline V lookup: CDR1 SNHLY, CDR2 FYNNEI. This CDR3 contains 14 residues. CDR3 region: CASSGTGGEEKLFF. The CDR3 bases are TGTGCCAGCAGCGGGACAGGGGGTGAAGAAAAACTGTTTTTT. Using reference TRBV2 and TRBJ1-4 for the parts outside the CDR3, the full variable domain is EPEVTQTPSHQVTQMGQEVILRCVPISNHLYFYWYRQILGQKVEFLVSFYNNEISEKSEIFDDQFSVERPDGSNFTLKIRSTKLEDSAMYFCASSGTGGEEKLFFGSGTQLSVL.

The V call is TRBV4-1, the J call TRBJ2-1, with 7 positions matching TRBD1. Germline-derived CDR1 and CDR2 are MGHRA and YSYEKL. V shed 0 bases and J 0 bases; nucleotides not matched to a gene: 2. This CDR3 comprises 16 residues. Written as DNA, the CDR3 is TGCGCCAGCAGCCAAGAGGGACAGAGCTCCTACAATGAGCAGTTCTTC. Its translation is CASSQEGQSSYNEQFF.